This T cell receptor (beta chain) came from a study of CD8+CD57+ T cells in acquired aplastic anemia. Study findings and constraints: Patients and controls shared twenty-nine CD8+ CDR3 sequences.

TCR beta VDJ and CDR3 profiles were obtained from a genomic DNA template. TCRdb called the reads again in MiXCR, with one record for every CDR3 protein. The repertoire holds roughly 98,000 distinct CDR3 sequences, 65% to 70% seen once, with 65% in the top ten. This clonotype was recorded at least ten times. Its antigen remains unknown. Whoever was chosen for sequencing had shown CD8+CD57+ cell expansion by flow cytometry. Every one of the patients had aplastic anemia (severe, acquired). No therapy had been given to the patients at the time of blood sampling. The germline gives CDR1 MGHRA, CDR2 YSYEKL. This CDR3 comprises 15 residues. Trimming at V came to 0 bases and at J to 5 bases, leaving 7 bases not matched to a gene.

The rearrangement uses TRBV4-1 and TRBJ2-7, with 7 bases matching TRBD2. The sample was sorted CD4+, CD8+, or CD8+CD57+ T cells (not recorded which) from PBMCs. This receptor was obtained from a human donor with aplastic anemia. The CDR3 is CASSQEGGLMHEQYF. CDR3 bases: TGCGCCAGCAGCCAAGAGGGGGGACTAATGCACGAGCAGTACTTC.